This TCR beta chain was sequenced for a study of blood T cell repertoires in COVID-19. TCRdb's copy holds only in-frame clones and misses some; the assay was immunoSEQ multiplex PCR. Here the sample spans roughly 200,000 clones, roughly 90% being singletons. The V gene's germline CDR1 is MNHEY and CDR2 SVGAGI. Trimming removed 0 bases from V and 5 bases from J, with 7 bases in between. This CDR3 has 13 residues. The source is a man aged 35 to 55 with acute or convalescent COVID-19. V is TRBV6-5 and J is TRBJ1-2; D remains ambiguous. Specimen: peripheral blood. This CDR3 reads CASSYSQTYGYTF. The CDR3 DNA reads as TGTGCCAGCAGTTACTCCCAGACTTATGGCTACACCTTC.